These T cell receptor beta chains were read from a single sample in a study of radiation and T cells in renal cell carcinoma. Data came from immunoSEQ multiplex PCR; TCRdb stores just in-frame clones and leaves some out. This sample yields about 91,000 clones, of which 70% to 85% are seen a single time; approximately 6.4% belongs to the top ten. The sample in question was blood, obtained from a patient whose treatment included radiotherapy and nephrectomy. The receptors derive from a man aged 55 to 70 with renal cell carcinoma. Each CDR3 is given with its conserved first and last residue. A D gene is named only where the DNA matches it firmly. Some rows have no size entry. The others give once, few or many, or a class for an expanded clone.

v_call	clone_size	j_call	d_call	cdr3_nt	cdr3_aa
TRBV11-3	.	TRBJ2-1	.	TGTGCCAGCAGCTTAGGCAGGGTTTCCTACAATGAGCAGTTCTTC	CASSLGRVSYNEQFF
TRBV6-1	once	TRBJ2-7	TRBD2	TGTGCCAGCACCTCTAGCGGGGGGTACGAGCAGTACTTC	CASTSSGGYEQYF
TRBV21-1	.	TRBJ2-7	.	TGTGCCAGCAGGTCGCCCGAGCAGTACTTC	CASRSPEQYF
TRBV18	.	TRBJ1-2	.	TGTGCCAGCTCACCTAAGGCGGCCAACATGGGCAATAACTATGGCTACACCTTC	CASSPKAANMGNNYGYTF
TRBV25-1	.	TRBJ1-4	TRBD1	TGTGCCAGCAGTGAATACGCGACAGGGTCGGGTGAAAAACTGTTTTTT	CASSEYATGSGEKLFF
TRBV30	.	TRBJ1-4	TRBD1	TGTGCCTGGAGTAGGGGTACAGGGGGCCCTTTAAAACTGTTTTTT	CAWSRGTGGPLKLFF
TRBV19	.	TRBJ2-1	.	TGTGCCAGTAGTATAGAGGGGGCGCTATACAATGAGCAGTTCTTC	CASSIEGALYNEQFF
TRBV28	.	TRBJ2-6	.	TGTGCCAGCAGTTTACCAGGGGGGGTCTCTGGGGCCAACGTCCTGACTTTC	CASSLPGGVSGANVLTF
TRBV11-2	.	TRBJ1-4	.	TGTGCCAGCAGCTTAGAATTGGGGCAATTGTTTTTT	CASSLELGQLFF
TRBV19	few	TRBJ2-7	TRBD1	TGTGCCAGTAGTGAAGGGACAGGGCGACGAGAGCAGTACTTC	CASSEGTGRREQYF
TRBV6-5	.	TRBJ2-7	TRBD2	TGTGCCAGCAGTTCCGGACTAGCGGGCGAGCAGTACTTC	CASSSGLAGEQYF
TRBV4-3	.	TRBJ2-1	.	TGCGCCAGCAGCCAAGAAAGAGTCAATGAGCAGTTCTTC	CASSQERVNEQFF
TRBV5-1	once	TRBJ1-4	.	TGCGCCAGCAAACTCCCCAGCGTTGGGGAAAAACTGTTTTTT	CASKLPSVGEKLFF
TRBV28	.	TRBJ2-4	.	TGTGCCAGCAGATCCGACAGCACTCCCCTCCTAGCCAAAAACATTCAGTACTTC	CASRSDSTPLLAKNIQYF
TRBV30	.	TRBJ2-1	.	TGTGCCCTGGGGCCCTCGGAGGAGCAGTTCTTC	CALGPSEEQFF
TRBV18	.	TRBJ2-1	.	TGTGCCAGCTCACCGACACAGGGCACCTACAATGAGCAGTTCTTC	CASSPTQGTYNEQFF
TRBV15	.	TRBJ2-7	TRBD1	TGTGCCACCAGCAGCAGGGGGAGCTCCTACGAGCAGTACTTC	CATSSRGSSYEQYF
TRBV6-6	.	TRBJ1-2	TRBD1	TGTGCCAGCAGCCGTACAGGGGGAAGGGGCTACACCTTC	CASSRTGGRGYTF
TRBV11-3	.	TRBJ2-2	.	TGTGCCAGCAGTCCAACCCCCTACGGGGAGCTGTTTTTT	CASSPTPYGELFF
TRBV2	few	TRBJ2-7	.	TGTGCCAGCCTCCGGGACATGGGGTACGAGCAGTACTTC	CASLRDMGYEQYF
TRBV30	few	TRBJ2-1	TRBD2	TGTGCCTGGAGTCCAAGACTAGCGGGAGGCCCCTACAATGAGCAGTTCTTC	CAWSPRLAGGPYNEQFF
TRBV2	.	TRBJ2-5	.	TGTGCCTGCCACCGGACGGAGGGGCAAGAGACCCAGTACTTC	CACHRTEGQETQYF
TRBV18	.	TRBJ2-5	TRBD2	TGTGCCAGCTCACCACGGACTATAGCGGGAGCAGAGACCCAGTACTTC	CASSPRTIAGAETQYF
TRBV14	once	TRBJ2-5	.	TGTGCCAGCAGCCAACCCTATTACTGGGGACTGCAAGAGACCCAGTACTTC	CASSQPYYWGLQETQYF
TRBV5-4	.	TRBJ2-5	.	TGTGCCAGCAGCTCCCCAGGCGGCCAAGAGACCCAGTACTTC	CASSSPGGQETQYF
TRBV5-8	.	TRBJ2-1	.	TGTGCCAGCAGCTTTGTCTTACTCCCGTACAATGAGCAGTTCTTC	CASSFVLLPYNEQFF
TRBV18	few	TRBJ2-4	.	TGTGCCAGCTCCCCTGACCGGACTAACATTCAGTACTTC	CASSPDRTNIQYF
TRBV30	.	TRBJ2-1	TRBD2	TGTGCCTGGAGTGTAGGGACTAGATCTTCCAATGAGCAGTTCTTC	CAWSVGTRSSNEQFF
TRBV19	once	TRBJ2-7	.	TGTGCCAGTAGTAATGTGGATGAGCAGTACTTC	CASSNVDEQYF
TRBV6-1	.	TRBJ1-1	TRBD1	TGTGCCAGCACTGACGGACAGGACTTTAACACTGAAGCTTTCTTT	CASTDGQDFNTEAFF
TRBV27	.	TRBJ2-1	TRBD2	TGTGCCAGCAGTATGGCGGGAGTAACCTACAATGAGCAGTTCTTC	CASSMAGVTYNEQFF
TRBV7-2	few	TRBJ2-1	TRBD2	TGTGCCAGCAGCTTATCCATCGGGACTAGTAGTGAGCAGTTCTTC	CASSLSIGTSSEQFF
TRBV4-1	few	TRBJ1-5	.	TGCGCCAGCAGCCAAGAGTTGGGAACTGGCAATCAGCCCCAGCATTTT	CASSQELGTGNQPQHF
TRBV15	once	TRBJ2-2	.	TGTGCCACCAGCAGAGATCTTCGGAACACCGGGGAGCTGTTTTTT	CATSRDLRNTGELFF
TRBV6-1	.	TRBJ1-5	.	TGTGCCAGCAGCCAGACCTCAGGTCAGCCCCAGCATTTT	CASSQTSGQPQHF
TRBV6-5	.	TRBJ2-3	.	TGTGCCAGCAGCCGACAGGAGGGAGCGGATACGCAGTATTTT	CASSRQEGADTQYF
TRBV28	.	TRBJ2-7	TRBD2	TGTGCCAGCAGCGCGGGAGGGGCTTCCTACGAGCAGTACTTC	CASSAGGASYEQYF
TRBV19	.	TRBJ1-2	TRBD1	TGTGCCAGTAGTAACCGGGACAGGGCGAGTGGCTACACCTTC	CASSNRDRASGYTF
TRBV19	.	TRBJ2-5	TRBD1	TGTGCCAGTAGTATTGACAGGGAGCACCATGGCCTGACACAAGAGACCCAGTACTTC	CASSIDREHHGLTQETQYF
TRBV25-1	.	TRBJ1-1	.	TGTGCCAGCAGTGACTTAGAGAGTGTCCGGGCTGAAGCTTTCTTT	CASSDLESVRAEAFF
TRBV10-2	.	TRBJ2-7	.	TGCGCCAGCAGCCTCAGCTCCTACGAGCAGTACTTC	CASSLSSYEQYF
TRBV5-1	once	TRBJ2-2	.	TGCGCCAGCAGCTTTAGACTTTCGGGCGACGGGGAGCTGTTTTTT	CASSFRLSGDGELFF
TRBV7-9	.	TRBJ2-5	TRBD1	TGTGCCAGCAGCAACAGGGGGAGTAGGACAGGGACCCAGTACTTC	CASSNRGSRTGTQYF
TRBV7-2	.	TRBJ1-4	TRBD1	TGTGCCAGCAGCCTACCGTTTACAGGGGTTAATGAAAAACTGTTTTTT	CASSLPFTGVNEKLFF
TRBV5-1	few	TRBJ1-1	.	TGCGCCAGCAGCTTGGATTATTCTGGGGGGCAGGCTGAAGCTTTCTTT	CASSLDYSGGQAEAFF
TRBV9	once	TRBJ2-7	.	TGTGCCAGCAGCGTAGGCGCGGGGAGCTCCTACGAGCAGTACTTC	CASSVGAGSSYEQYF
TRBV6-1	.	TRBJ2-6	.	TGTGCCAGCAGTGGGGAGTCGTTGGCCAACGTCCTGACTTTC	CASSGESLANVLTF
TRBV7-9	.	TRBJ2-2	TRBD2	TGTGCCAGCAGCTTATATGGACTAGCGGGAGCCTGGACCGGGGAGCTGTTTTTT	CASSLYGLAGAWTGELFF
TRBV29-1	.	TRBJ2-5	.	TGCAGCACCCGCTGGGACCAAGAGACCCAGTACTTC	CSTRWDQETQYF
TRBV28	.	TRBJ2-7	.	TGTGCCAGCAAGGAGGGGGGGCGGGGAGCCTACGAGCAGTACTTC	CASKEGGRGAYEQYF
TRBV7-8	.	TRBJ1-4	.	TGTGCCAGCAGTTTAGGCAGCAGTGAGAACGAAAAACTGTTTTTT	CASSLGSSENEKLFF
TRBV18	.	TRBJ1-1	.	TGTGCCAGCTCACCATTCCCCCAGGGGCAAGCTTTCTTT	CASSPFPQGQAFF
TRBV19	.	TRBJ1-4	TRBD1	TGTGCCAGTAGTCTACGGGACAGTAATGAAAAACTGTTTTTT	CASSLRDSNEKLFF
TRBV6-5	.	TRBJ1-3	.	TGTGCCAGCAGTTACTCAGGAGGAAACACCATATATTTT	CASSYSGGNTIYF
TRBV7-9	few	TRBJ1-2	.	TGTGCCAGCAGCATCAAAAATGTTGGCTACACCTTC	CASSIKNVGYTF
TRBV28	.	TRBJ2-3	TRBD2	TGTGCCAGCAGTTTAGGAGGATCTAGCGGGAGGACGCAGTATTTT	CASSLGGSSGRTQYF
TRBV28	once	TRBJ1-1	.	TGTGCCAGCAAGACAGCTTCTGAAGCTTTCTTT	CASKTASEAFF
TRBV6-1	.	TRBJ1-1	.	TGTGCCAGCAGTGAATTACAGGGAGGAGCTGAAGCTTTCTTT	CASSELQGGAEAFF
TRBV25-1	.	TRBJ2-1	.	TGTGCCAGCAGTGAAAATAGCCACAATGAGCAGTTCTTC	CASSENSHNEQFF
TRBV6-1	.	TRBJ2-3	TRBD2	TGTGCCAGCTCACGACTAGCGGGACCCACAGATACGCAGTATTTT	CASSRLAGPTDTQYF